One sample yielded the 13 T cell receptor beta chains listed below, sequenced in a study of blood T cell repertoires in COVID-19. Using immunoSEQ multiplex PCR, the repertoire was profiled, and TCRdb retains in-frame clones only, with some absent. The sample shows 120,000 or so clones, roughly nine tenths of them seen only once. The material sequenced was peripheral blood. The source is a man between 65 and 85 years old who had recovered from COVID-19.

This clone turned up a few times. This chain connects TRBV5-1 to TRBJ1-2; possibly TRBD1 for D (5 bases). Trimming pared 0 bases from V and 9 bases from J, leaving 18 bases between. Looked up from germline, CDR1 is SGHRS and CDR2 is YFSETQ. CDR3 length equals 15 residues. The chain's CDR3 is CASSLEPGTAFSYTF. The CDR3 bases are TGCGCCAGCAGCTTGGAGCCGGGGACTGCTTTTAGCTACACCTTC.

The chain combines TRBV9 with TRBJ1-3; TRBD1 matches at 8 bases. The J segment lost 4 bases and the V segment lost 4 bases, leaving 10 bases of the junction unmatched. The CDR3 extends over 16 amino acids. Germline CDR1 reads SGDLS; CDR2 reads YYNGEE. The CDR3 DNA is TGTGCCAGCAGCATCTCCCAGGGGGCTTCGGGAAACACCATATATTTT. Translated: CASSISQGASGNTIYF.

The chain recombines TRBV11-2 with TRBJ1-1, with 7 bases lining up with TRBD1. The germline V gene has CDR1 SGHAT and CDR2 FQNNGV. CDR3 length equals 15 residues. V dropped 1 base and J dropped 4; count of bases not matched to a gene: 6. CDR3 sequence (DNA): TGTGCCAGCAGCTTAGTAAGGGGGCTGAGCACTGAAGCTTTCTTT. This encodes CASSLVRGLSTEAFF. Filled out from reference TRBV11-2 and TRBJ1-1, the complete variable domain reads EAGVAQSPRYKIIEKRQSVAFWCNPISGHATLYWYQQILGQGPKLLIQFQNNGVVDDSQLPKDRFSAERLKGVDSTLKIQPAKLEDSAVYLCASSLVRGLSTEAFFGQGTRLTVV.

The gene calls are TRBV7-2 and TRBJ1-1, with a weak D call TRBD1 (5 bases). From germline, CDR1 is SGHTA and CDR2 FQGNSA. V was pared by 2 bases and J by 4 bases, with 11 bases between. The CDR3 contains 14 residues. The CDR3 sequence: CASSLFRAATEAFF. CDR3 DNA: TGTGCCAGCAGCTTATTCAGGGCTGCCACTGAAGCTTTCTTT.

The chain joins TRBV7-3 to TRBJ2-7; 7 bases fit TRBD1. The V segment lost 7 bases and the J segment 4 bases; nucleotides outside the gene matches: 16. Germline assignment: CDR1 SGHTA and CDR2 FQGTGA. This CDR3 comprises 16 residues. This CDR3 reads CASNLRGGRGSYEQYF. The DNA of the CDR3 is TGTGCCAGCAATCTAAGGGGTGGCAGGGGGTCGTACGAGCAGTACTTC.

The CDR3 DNA is TGTGCCAGCAGTTTAACCGGGACAGATAATTTCCTCTACGGCTACACCTTC. Amino acid sequence: CASSLTGTDNFLYGYTF. The chain recombines TRBV27 with TRBJ1-2, with TRBD1 matching 7 bases. CDR1 MNHEY and CDR2 SMNVEV come from the germline V gene (reference sequence). The CDR3 sequence is 17 residues long. Losses at the gene ends were 2 bases for V and 8 bases for J; bases not matched to a gene: 17.

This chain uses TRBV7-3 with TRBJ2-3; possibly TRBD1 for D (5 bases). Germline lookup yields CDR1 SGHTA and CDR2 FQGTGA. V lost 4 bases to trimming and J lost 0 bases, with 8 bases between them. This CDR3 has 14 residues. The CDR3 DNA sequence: TGTGCCAGCAGCTCCAGGGTCAGCACAGATACGCAGTATTTT. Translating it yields CASSSRVSTDTQYF.

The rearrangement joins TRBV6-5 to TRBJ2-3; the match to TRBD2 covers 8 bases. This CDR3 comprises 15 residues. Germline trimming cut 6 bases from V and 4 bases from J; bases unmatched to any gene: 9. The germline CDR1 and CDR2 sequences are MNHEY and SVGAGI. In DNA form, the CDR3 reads TGTGCCAGCAGAACAGCGGGAGTTGGCCCAGATACGCAGTATTTT. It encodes CASRTAGVGPDTQYF.

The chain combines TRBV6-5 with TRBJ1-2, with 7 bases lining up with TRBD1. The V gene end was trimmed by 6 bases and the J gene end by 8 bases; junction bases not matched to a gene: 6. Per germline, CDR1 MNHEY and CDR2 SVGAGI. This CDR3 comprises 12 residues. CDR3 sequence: CASRTGLEGYTF. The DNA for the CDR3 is TGTGCCAGCAGGACAGGGTTGGAGGGCTACACCTTC.

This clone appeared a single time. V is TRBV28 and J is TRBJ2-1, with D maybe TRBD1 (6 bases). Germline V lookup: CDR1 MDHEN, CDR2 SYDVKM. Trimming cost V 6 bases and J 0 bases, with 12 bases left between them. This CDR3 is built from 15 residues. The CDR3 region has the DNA TGTGCCAGCAGCGCCCGAGGGGGCTCCTACAATGAGCAGTTCTTC. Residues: CASSARGGSYNEQFF.

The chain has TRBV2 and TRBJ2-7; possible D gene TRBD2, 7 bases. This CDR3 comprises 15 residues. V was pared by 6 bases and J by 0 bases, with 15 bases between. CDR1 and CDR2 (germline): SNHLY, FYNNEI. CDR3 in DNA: TGTGCCAGCAGGGAGGGAGGGGGGAACTCCTACGAGCAGTACTTC. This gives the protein CASREGGGNSYEQYF.

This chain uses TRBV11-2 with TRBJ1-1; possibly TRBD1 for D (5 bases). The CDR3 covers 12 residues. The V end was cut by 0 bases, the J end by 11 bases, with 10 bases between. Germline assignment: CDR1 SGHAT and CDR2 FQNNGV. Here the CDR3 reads CASSLDGGDAFF. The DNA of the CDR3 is TGTGCCAGCAGCTTAGACGGGGGGGATGCTTTCTTT.

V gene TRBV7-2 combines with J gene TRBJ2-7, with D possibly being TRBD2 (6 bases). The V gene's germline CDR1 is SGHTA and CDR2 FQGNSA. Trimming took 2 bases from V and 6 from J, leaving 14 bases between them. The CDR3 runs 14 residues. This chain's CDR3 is CASSLRRGLGEQYF. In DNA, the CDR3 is TGTGCCAGCAGCTTACGGAGGGGACTTGGCGAGCAGTACTTC.